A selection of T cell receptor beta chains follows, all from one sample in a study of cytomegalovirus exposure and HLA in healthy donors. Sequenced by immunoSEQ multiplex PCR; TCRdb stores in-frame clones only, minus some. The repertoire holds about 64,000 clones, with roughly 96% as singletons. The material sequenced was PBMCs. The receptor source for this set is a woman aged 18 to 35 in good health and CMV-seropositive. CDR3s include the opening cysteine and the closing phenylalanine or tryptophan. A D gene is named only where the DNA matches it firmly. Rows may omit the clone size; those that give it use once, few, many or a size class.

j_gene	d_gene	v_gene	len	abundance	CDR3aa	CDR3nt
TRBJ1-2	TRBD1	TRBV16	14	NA	CASSLGTGNYGYTF	TGTGCCAGCAGCCTTGGGACAGGGAACTATGGCTACACCTTC
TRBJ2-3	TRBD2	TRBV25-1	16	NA	CASRPTSGGPTDTQYF	TGTGCCAGCAGGCCGACTAGCGGGGGACCCACAGATACGCAGTATTTT
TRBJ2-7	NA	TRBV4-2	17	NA	CASSHPYEAASDYEQYF	TGTGCCAGCAGCCACCCCTACGAGGCTGCCAGTGACTACGAGCAGTACTTC
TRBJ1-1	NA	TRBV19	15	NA	CASSLGFTVNTEAFF	TGTGCCAGTAGTCTGGGCTTTACGGTGAACACTGAAGCTTTCTTT
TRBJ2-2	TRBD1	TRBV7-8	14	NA	CASSLLTGAGELFF	TGTGCCAGCAGCTTACTAACAGGGGCCGGGGAGCTGTTTTTT
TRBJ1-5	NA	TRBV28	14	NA	CASSSVVSNQPQHF	TGTGCCAGCAGTTCGGTTGTTAGCAATCAGCCCCAGCATTTT
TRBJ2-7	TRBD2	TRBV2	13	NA	CARQLAGPYEQYF	TGTGCCAGGCAACTAGCGGGGCCCTACGAGCAGTACTTC
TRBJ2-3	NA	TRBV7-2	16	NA	CAGSPISGWVTDTQYF	TGTGCCGGCAGCCCCATCTCAGGGTGGGTCACAGATACGCAGTATTTT
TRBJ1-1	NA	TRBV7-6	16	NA	CASSLNPASGVTEAFF	TGTGCCAGCAGCTTAAACCCAGCTTCAGGGGTCACTGAAGCTTTCTTT
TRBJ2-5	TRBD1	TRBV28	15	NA	CASSFRGQGTQTQYF	TGTGCCAGCAGTTTTCGGGGACAGGGCACACAGACCCAGTACTTC
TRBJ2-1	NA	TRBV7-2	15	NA	CASSVYTSPYNEQFF	TGTGCCAGCAGCGTTTACACTAGCCCCTACAATGAGCAGTTCTTC
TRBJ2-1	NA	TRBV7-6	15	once	CASSLDSFSYNEQFF	TGTGCCAGCAGCTTAGACTCCTTCTCCTACAATGAGCAGTTCTTC
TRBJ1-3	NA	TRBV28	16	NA	CASSLYQEHSGNTIYF	TGTGCCAGCAGTTTATATCAGGAACACTCTGGAAACACCATATATTTT
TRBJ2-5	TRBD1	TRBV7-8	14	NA	CASSSGQVQETQYF	TGTGCCAGCAGCTCTGGACAGGTCCAAGAGACCCAGTACTTC
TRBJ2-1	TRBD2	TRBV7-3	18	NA	CASSSPASGEGSYNEQFF	TGTGCCAGCAGCTCCCCTGCTAGCGGAGAAGGGTCCTACAATGAGCAGTTCTTC
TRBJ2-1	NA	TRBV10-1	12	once	CASSHRNNEQFF	TGCGCCAGCAGCCACAGGAATAATGAGCAGTTCTTC